Shown below are 8 T cell receptor beta chains from a single sample sequenced in a study of immune cell composition in non-small cell lung cancer. The normal lung sample lay at least 3 cm, and maximally far, from the tumour. The method was immunoSEQ multiplex PCR; TCRdb's version includes in-frame clones alone and lacks a portion of them. The sample shows around 7,000 clones, 84% of them seen only once. Sequencing was carried out using non-adjacent lung tissue. All receptors derive from a human donor with non-small cell lung cancer.

The V call is TRBV15, the J call TRBJ1-1, with TRBD1 identical over 10 bases. The V segment lost 3 bases and the J segment 5 bases; nucleotides outside the gene matches: 3. Germline CDR1 and CDR2: LNHNV and YYDKDF (reference sequence). The length of the CDR3 is 14 residues. CDR3 sequence reads: CATSRTGGKTEAFF. Written as DNA, the CDR3 is TGTGCCACCAGCAGGACAGGGGGCAAGACTGAAGCTTTCTTT. The complete variable domain, with remaining parts taken from reference TRBV15 and TRBJ1-1, reads DAMVIQNPRYQVTQFGKPVTLSCSQTLNHNVMYWYQQKSSQAPKLLFHYYDKDFNNEADTPDNFQSRRPNTSFCFLDIRSPGLGDTAMYLCATSRTGGKTEAFFGQGTRLTVV.

This chain uses TRBV11-3 with TRBJ2-5; D may be TRBD1 (5 bases). The CDR3 spans 14 residues. V lost 1 base and J 3 bases, leaving 9 bases between the germline ends. Germline CDR1 SGHNT, CDR2 YENEEA. CDR3 amino acids: CASSLGQYEETQYF. CDR3 coding DNA: TGTGCCAGCAGCTTAGGACAGTACGAAGAGACCCAGTACTTC.

On this clone: An end of the junction differs from the germline gene, which may be a read error. The rearrangement joins TRBV7-7 to TRBJ1-3, with TRBD1 identical over 7 bases. The CDR3 contains 15 residues. CDR1 is SSHAT, CDR2 FNYEAQ, per germline (reference sequence). CDR3 loop: CASSPGTASGNTIYF. The CDR3 coding sequence is TGTGCTAGCAGCCCTGGGACAGCTTCTGGAAACACCATATATTTT.

In nucleotides, the CDR3 is TGTGCCAGCAGGACAGGGGATTACGAGCAGTACTTC. Its translation is CASRTGDYEQYF. V gene TRBV19 combines with J gene TRBJ2-7; 9 positions agree with TRBD1. V trimming: 9 bases; J trimming: 4 bases; junction bases outside the gene matches: 4. Germline values: CDR1 LNHDA, CDR2 SQIVND (reference sequence). The CDR3 loop spans 12 amino acids.

In the case of this clone: This CDR3 fails to terminate in the conserved phenylalanine or tryptophan, so it likely reflects a read error. No DNA is shown, since the ends of the CDR3 on it are uncertain; the CDR3 is the one TCRdb lists. The chain recombines TRBV11-2 with TRBJ1-2; the listed D gene, TRBD1, was not tested against the DNA. Per the germline V gene, CDR1 is SGHAT and CDR2 is FQNNGV. The CDR3 totals 13 residues, both ends included. This CDR3 reads CASNPTGEVAFMA.

This clone is large by share. The V call is TRBV6-1, the J call TRBJ1-6; 9 bases are a match to TRBD1. The CDR3 is made up of 17 amino acids. Germline lookup yields CDR1 MNHNS and CDR2 SASEGT. V was clipped by 1 base and J by 10 bases; unmatched bases: 11. Here the CDR3 DNA reads TGTGCCAGCAGTGAAGGAGGACAGGGGCTGGGAGAATCACCCCTCCACTTT. This gives the protein CASSEGGQGLGESPLHF.

V usage is TRBV9 and J usage is TRBJ1-1, with TRBD1 matching over 9 bases. The CDR3 runs to 13 residues. Germline V lookup: CDR1 SGDLS, CDR2 YYNGEE. V was pared by 3 bases and J by 5 bases, with 2 bases of the junction left unmatched. In DNA, the CDR3 is TGTGCCAGCAGCGCGGGACAGGGAACTGAAGCTTTCTTT. Its translation: CASSAGQGTEAFF.

The chain carries TRBV18 and TRBJ2-5; unclear D gene. Germline values: CDR1 KGHSH, CDR2 LQKENI. Deletions cut 0 bases from V and 1 base from J, with 21 bases between. This CDR3 comprises 19 residues. The CDR3 sequence is CASSPPSTYLSWSQETQYF. The CDR3 DNA sequence: TGTGCCAGCTCACCACCTTCTACCTACTTAAGTTGGTCCCAAGAGACCCAGTACTTC.